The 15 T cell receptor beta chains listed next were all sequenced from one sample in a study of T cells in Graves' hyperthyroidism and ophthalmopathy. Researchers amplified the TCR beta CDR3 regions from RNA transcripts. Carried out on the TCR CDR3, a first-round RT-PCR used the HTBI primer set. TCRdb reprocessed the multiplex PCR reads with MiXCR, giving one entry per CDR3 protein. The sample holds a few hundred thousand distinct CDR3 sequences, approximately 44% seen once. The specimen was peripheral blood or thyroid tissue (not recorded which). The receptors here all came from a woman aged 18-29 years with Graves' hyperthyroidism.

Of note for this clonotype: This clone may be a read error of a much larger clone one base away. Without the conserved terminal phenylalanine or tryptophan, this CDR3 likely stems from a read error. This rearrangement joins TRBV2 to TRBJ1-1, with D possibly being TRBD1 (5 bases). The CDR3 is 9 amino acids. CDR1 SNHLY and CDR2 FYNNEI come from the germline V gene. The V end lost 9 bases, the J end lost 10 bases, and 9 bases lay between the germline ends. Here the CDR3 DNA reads TGTGCCAGAGGGGTAGTAGCTTTCTCT. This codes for CARGVVAFS.

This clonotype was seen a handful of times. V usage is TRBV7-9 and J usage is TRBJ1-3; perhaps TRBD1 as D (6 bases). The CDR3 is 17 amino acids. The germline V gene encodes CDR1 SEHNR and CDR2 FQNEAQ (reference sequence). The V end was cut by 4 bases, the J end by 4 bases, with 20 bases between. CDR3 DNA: TGTGCCAGCAGCTACTACAGGGACGATTCGTTCGGAAACACCATATATTTT. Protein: CASSYYRDDSFGNTIYF.

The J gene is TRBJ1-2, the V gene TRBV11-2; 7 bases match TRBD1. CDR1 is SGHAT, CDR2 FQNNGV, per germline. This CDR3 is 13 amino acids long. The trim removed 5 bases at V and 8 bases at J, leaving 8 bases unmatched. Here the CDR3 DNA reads TGTGCCAGCAGCGGTCGCAGGACAGGAGGCTACACCTTC. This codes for CASSGRRTGGYTF.

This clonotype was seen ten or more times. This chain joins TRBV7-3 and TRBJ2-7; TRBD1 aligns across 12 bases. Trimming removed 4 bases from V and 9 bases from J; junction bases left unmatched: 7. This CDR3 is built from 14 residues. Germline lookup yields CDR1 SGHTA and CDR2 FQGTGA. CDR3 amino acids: CASSSPGQGAVQYF. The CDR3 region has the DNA TGTGCCAGCAGCTCACCGGGACAGGGGGCTGTGCAGTACTTC.

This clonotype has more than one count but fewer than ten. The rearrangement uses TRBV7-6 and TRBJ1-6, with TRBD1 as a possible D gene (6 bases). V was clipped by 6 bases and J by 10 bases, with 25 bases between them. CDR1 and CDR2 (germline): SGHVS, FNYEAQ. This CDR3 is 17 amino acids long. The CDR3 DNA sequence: TGTGCCAGCAGTTTAATACAGGGACCTCTGCCTCGATCACCCCTCCACTTT. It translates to CASSLIQGPLPRSPLHF.

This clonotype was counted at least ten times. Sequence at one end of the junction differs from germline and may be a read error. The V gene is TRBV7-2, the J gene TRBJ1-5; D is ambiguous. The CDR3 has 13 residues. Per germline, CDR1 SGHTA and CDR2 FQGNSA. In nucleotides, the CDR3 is TGCGCCAGCAGCTTGGGTCACAATCAGCCCCAGCATTTT. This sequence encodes CASSLGHNQPQHF.

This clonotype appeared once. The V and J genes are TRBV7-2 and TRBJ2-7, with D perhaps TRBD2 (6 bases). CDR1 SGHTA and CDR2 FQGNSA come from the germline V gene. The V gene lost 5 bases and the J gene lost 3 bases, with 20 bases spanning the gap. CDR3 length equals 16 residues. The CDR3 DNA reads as TGTGCCAGCAGCGCCGCTACTAGCTCGGGCATCTACGAGCAGTACTTC. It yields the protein CASSAATSSGIYEQYF.

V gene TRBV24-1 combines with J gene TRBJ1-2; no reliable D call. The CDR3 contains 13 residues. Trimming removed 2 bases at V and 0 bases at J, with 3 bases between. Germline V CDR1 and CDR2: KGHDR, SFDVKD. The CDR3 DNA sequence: TGTGCCACCAGTGATTCGACTAACTATGGCTACACCTTC. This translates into CATSDSTNYGYTF.

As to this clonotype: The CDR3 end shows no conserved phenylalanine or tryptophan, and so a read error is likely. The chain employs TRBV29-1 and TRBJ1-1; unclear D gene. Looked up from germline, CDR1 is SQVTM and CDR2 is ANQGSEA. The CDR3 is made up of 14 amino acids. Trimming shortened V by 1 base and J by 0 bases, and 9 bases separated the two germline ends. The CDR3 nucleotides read TGCAGCGTTGAAGTGGACGGCATGAACACTGAAGCTTTCCTT. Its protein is CSVEVDGMNTEAFL.

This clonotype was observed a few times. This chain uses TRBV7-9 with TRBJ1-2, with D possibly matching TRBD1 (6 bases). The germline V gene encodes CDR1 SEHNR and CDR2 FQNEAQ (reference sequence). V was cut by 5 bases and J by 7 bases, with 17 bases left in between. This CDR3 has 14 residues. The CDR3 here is CASSELQGIVGYTF. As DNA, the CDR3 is TGTGCCAGCAGCGAACTACAGGGAATTGTTGGCTACACCTTC.

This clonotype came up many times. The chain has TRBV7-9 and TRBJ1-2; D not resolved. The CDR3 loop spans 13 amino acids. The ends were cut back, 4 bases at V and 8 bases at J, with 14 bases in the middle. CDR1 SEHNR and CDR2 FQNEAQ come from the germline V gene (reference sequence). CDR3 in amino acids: CASSSLGRGGYTF. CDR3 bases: TGTGCCAGCAGCTCCCTAGGCAGAGGGGGCTACACCTTC.

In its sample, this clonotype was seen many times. The CDR3 DNA reads TGTGCCAGTAGTATCCCACCTCTCGGCGAGCAGTACTTC. Translating gives CASSIPPLGEQYF. The genes are TRBV19 and TRBJ2-7; D ambiguous. Germline-derived CDR1 and CDR2 are LNHDA and SQIVND (reference sequence). The ends were cut back, 3 bases at V and 6 bases at J, with 12 bases in the middle. This CDR3 is 13 amino acids long.

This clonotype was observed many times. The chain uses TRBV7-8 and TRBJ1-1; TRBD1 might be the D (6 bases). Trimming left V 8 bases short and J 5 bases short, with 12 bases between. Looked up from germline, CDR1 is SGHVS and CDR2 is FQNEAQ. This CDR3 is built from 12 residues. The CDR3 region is CASLGGATEAFF. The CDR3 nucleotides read TGTGCCAGCCTTGGGGGGGCTACTGAAGCTTTCTTT. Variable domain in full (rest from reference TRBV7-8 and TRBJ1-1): GAGVSQSPRYKVAKRGQDVALRCDPISGHVSLFWYQQALGQGPEFLTYFQNEAQLDKSGLPSDRFFAERPEGSVSTLKIQRTQQEDSAVYLCASLGGATEAFFGQGTRLTVV.

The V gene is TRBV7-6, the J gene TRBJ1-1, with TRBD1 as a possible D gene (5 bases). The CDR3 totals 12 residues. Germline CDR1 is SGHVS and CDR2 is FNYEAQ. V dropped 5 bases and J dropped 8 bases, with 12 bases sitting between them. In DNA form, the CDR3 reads TGTGCCAGCAGCAGGGGACCAGACGAAGCTTTCTTT. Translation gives CASSRGPDEAFF.

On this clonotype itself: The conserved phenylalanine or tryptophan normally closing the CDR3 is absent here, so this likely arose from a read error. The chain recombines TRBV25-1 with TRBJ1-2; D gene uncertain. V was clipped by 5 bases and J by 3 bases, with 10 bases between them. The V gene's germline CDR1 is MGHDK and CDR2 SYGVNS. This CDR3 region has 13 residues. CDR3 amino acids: CASSLAGHYGYTL. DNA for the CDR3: TGTGCCAGCAGTTTGGCAGGCCACTATGGCTACACCCTC.